This TCR beta chain was recovered during a study of identifying expanded T cells in peripheral blood. The repertoire was sequenced with immunoSEQ multiplex PCR; TCRdb's copy has only in-frame clones and lacks some. The table shows more than 50,000 clones, with about four fifths occurring only once. This clonotype was sampled from a person aged 18 to 69 in good health. Sequenced material: blood.

CDR3 loop: CASSAFDTLDTEAFF. CDR3 DNA sequence: TGTGCCAGCAGTGCTTTTGACACACTAGACACTGAAGCTTTCTTT. V usage is TRBV6-1 and J usage is TRBJ1-1; D gene ambiguous. Per the germline V gene, CDR1 is MNHNS and CDR2 is SASEGT. Between the trimmed V and J ends, which lost 4 bases and 3 bases, there was a span of 15 bases. CDR3 length: 15 residues.